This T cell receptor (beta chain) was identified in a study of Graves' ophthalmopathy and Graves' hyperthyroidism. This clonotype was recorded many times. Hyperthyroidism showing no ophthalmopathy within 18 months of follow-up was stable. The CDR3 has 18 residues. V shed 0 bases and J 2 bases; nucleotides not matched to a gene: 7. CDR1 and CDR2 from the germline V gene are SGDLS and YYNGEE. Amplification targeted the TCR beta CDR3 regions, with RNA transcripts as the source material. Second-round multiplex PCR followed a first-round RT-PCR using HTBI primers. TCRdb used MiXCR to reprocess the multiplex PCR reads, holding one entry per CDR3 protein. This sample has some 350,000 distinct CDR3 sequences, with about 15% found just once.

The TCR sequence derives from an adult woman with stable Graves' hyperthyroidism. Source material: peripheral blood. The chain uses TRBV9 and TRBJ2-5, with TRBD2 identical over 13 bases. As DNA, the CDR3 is TGTGCCAGCAGCGTAGGGACTAGCGGGGGACGGGGGCAAGAGACCCAGTACTTC. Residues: CASSVGTSGGRGQETQYF.